The entry below describes one T cell receptor (beta chain). Authors' data handling: The authors estimated nucleated cell counts from reference gene primer amplification. Some clones are missing from TCRdb's copy, which holds only in-frame ones; the method was immunoSEQ multiplex PCR. From that table come the V and J calls and clone size; the DNA was used to work out D and trimming. The data contain about 180,000 clones, 70% to 85% of them seen just once; the ten biggest clones take up about 18%. The data stem from a study of blood T cell repertoires in COVID-19. Study background: Researchers got acute and convalescent COVID-19 samples from the United States, Italy and Spain. PBMCs, B-cell-depleted T cells, or T cells were the source of the cDNA or gDNA that made up the material.

Looked up from germline, CDR1 is MGHRA and CDR2 is YSYEKL. With 3 bases clipped from V and 0 bases from J, the junction kept 6 bases outside the gene matches. This CDR3 has 17 residues. The receptor was isolated from a woman aged 45-65 years who had recovered from COVID-19. The specimen sequenced was PBMCs or T cells enriched from blood (not recorded which). The chain carries TRBV4-1 and TRBJ2-1, with 9 bases matching TRBD2. CDR3 in amino acids: CASSHSTSGDSYNEQFF. CDR3 DNA: TGCGCCAGCAGCCACTCGACTAGCGGAGACTCCTACAATGAGCAGTTCTTC.